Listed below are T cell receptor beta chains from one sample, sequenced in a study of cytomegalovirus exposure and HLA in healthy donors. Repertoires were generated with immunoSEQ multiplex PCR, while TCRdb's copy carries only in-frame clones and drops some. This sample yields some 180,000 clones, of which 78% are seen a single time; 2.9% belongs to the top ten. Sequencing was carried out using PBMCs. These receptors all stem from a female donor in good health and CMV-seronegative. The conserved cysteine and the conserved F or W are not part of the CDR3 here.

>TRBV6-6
ASSRQGAVSNYGYT
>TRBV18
ASSPTKTGQETQY
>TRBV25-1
ASTTRTGEGIEQY
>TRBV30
AWSVRGNTEAF
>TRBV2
ASSGLVTDTQY
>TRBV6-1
ASSEAAGGGTEAF
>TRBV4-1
ASSQQGTGRNQPQH
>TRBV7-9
ASSAAGLAGVIGELF
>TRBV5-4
ASSLTGNTEAF
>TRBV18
ASSPSLTSYNEQF
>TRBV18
ASSPQSGSRFTDTQY
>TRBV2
ATSARVSSYEQY
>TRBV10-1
ASRGTGTYEQY
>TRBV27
ASSQGLASYYEQY
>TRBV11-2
ASSLGSGTQY
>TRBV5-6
ASSLGGQGKTQY
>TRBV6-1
ASSETGNYGYT
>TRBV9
ASSASLEGVGNTIY
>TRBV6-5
ASRTSGIPGEQY
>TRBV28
ASTTRRRSSYNEQF
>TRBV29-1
SPGTGEWGGYT
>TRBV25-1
ASSVGQAGYT
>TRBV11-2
ASSSGVWDEKLF
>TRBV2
ASRGGSSYEQY
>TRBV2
ASSGGLAGGEETQY
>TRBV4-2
ASSQDPVNTEAF
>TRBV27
ASSSQGHTNEKLF
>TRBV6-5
ASRPTGINQPQH
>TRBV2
AQRQGGWETQY
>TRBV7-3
ASSLTGLAGGFQETQY
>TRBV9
ASSFGQDTDTQY
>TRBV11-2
ASRSIESHRGQGYT
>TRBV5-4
ASSLPGSNEQY
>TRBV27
ASSLGVAGVNEQF
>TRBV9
ASSGWTSPNEQF
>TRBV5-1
ASSFSPAEVAF
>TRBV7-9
ASSGQGASNTEAF
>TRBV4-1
ASSHNRVESEAF
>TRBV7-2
ASSSDRVQPQH